This T cell receptor (beta chain) is from a study of OX40 agonist ivuxolimab in advanced cancers. About the research overall: Three patients got partial responses; one had hepatocellular carcinoma and two had cutaneous melanoma.

This table comes from immunoSEQ multiplex PCR, and its TCRdb copy is limited to in-frame clones, with some not included. The sample includes about 16,000 clones, around 90% of them seen just once. Blood samples were obtained at baseline, cycle 4 day 1, and cycle 7 day 1. Germline CDR1 LNHDA, CDR2 SQIVND (reference sequence). Trimming removed 4 bases from V and 3 bases from J; junction bases left unmatched: 7. The CDR3 covers 16 residues. This clonotype was sampled from an adult with an advanced solid tumor such as melanoma, head and neck, liver or kidney cancer. This sequence joins TRBV19 and TRBJ2-7, with TRBD2 identical over 12 bases. Sequencing used CD4+ or CD8+ T cells sorted from blood, obtained in a trial of the OX40 agonist ivuxolimab. CDR3 nucleotides: TGTGCCAGTAGTACCTACGGACTAGCGGGGAACTACGAGCAGTACTTC. It is translated as CASSTYGLAGNYEQYF. The full variable domain, with the rest looked up from reference TRBV19 and TRBJ2-7, is DGGITQSPKYLFRKEGQNVTLSCEQNLNHDAMYWYRQDPGQGLRLIYYSQIVNDFQKGDIAEGYSVSREKKESFPLTVTSAQKNPTAFYLCASSTYGLAGNYEQYFGPGTRLTVT.